This T cell receptor beta chain is drawn from a study of control samples from healthy donors and cancer patients. Only in-frame clones appear in the TCRdb table, and some are missing; sequencing was by immunoSEQ multiplex PCR. The sample comprises hundreds of thousands of clones, more than 80% of which are singletons, and over 5.5% rests with the top ten. Trimming left V 3 bases short and J 2 bases short, with 15 bases between. The germline gives CDR1 SGHRS, CDR2 YFSETQ. The CDR3 is 15 residues long. The chain carries TRBV5-1 and TRBJ2-7; maybe TRBD2 (6 bases). This receptor was obtained from a man aged 40-55 years with head and neck cancer. Sequenced material: PBMCs. CDR3 loop: CASSSIERGAYEQYF. The CDR3 DNA is TGCGCCAGCAGCTCGATCGAACGCGGGGCCTACGAGCAGTACTTC.